These 15 T cell receptor beta chains were sequenced from one sample in a study of pediatric ulcerative colitis. Here immunoSEQ multiplex PCR was the method, and the copy in TCRdb shows in-frame clones only, minus some. This sample has 59,000 or so clones, with 75% to 85% found just once. The sequenced sample consisted of blood. The origin of the receptors is a boy between 5 and 17 years old with moderate ulcerative colitis.

This rearrangement joins TRBV30 to TRBJ2-1, with D unresolved. The germline V gene encodes CDR1 GTSNPN and CDR2 SVGIG (reference sequence). The CDR3 is 11 residues long. Trimming left V 1 base short and J 10 bases short, with 8 bases between. CDR3 sequence reads: CAWSGVGEQFF. For the CDR3, the DNA is TGTGCCTGGAGTGGTGTAGGCGAGCAGTTCTTC.

The chain uses TRBV6-5 and TRBJ2-7; 9 bases are shared with TRBD1. CDR1 and CDR2 from the germline V gene are MNHEY and SVGAGI. The CDR3 extends over 15 amino acids. The ends lost 2 bases at V and 1 base at J; junction bases unmatched: 3. This CDR3 reads CASSYPGTGSYEQYF. CDR3 DNA sequence: TGTGCCAGCAGTTACCCAGGGACAGGGTCCTACGAGCAGTACTTC.

A single count supports this clone. The J gene is TRBJ1-1, the V gene TRBV5-1, with D perhaps matching TRBD1 (5 bases). From germline, CDR1 is SGHRS and CDR2 YFSETQ. The CDR3 extends over 13 amino acids. The V gene lost 5 bases and the J gene lost 1 base, with 9 bases spanning the gap. This CDR3 is CASRTQENTEAFF. The CDR3 DNA is TGCGCCAGCAGGACACAGGAGAACACTGAAGCTTTCTTT.

V usage is TRBV6-5 and J usage is TRBJ1-2, with 8 bases aligning to TRBD1. Trimming cost V 4 bases and J 5 bases; bases outside gene matches: 3. There are 13 residues in the CDR3. Germline CDR1 and CDR2: MNHEY and SVGAGI. CDR3 loop: CASSSRQGYGYTF. CDR3 DNA sequence: TGTGCCAGCAGTTCCAGACAGGGGTATGGCTACACCTTC.

The J gene is TRBJ2-3, the V gene TRBV7-9; tentatively, D is TRBD1 or TRBD2 (5 bases each). Germline lookup yields CDR1 SEHNR and CDR2 FQNEAQ (reference sequence). V gave up 5 bases and J gave up 3 bases, with 18 bases separating them. This CDR3 is 16 amino acids long. DNA for the CDR3: TGTGCCAGCAGCCCTTTGCTGGGGACCCAGACAGATACGCAGTATTTT. Its translation: CASSPLLGTQTDTQYF.

This clone was detected only once. DNA for the CDR3: TGTGCCAGCAGCCCGACTAGCGGGGGTCGGGAGACCCAGTACTTC. Its protein is CASSPTSGGRETQYF. The V and J genes are TRBV7-2 and TRBJ2-5; the match to TRBD2 covers 12 bases. The trim removed 5 bases at V and 5 bases at J, leaving 6 bases unmatched. Germline V gene lookup returns CDR1 SGHTA and CDR2 FQGNSA. The CDR3 sequence is 15 residues long.

This clone was picked up a small number of times. The chain carries TRBV9 and TRBJ1-2; no firm D call. With 0 bases removed from V and 8 bases from J, the gap between germline ends came to 20 bases. Germline CDR1 SGDLS, CDR2 YYNGEE. The CDR3 is 16 residues long. The CDR3 sequence: CASSVVPDTTPEGYTF. CDR3 bases: TGTGCCAGCAGCGTAGTACCCGACACAACCCCGGAGGGCTACACCTTC.

The chain carries TRBV5-8 and TRBJ1-1; D might be TRBD1 (6 bases). There are 16 residues in the CDR3. Germline V lookup: CDR1 SGHTS, CDR2 YDEGEE. Trimming removed 3 bases at V and 1 base at J, with 16 bases between. CDR3 DNA sequence: TGTGCCAGCAGCTCGTGGGGGGGCACAAGGAACACTGAAGCTTTCTTT. Translated: CASSSWGGTRNTEAFF.

The gene calls are TRBV4-1 and TRBJ1-1, with D possibly matching TRBD1 (6 bases). The CDR3 sequence is 18 residues long. The V gene's germline CDR1 is MGHRA and CDR2 YSYEKL. The V end was cut by 3 bases, the J end by 0 bases, with 20 bases between. CDR3 sequence: CASSHQTFDRLVNTEAFF. In DNA, the CDR3 is TGCGCCAGCAGCCATCAAACTTTCGACAGGCTGGTGAACACTGAAGCTTTCTTT.

The V gene is TRBV7-8, the J gene TRBJ2-3; D call uncertain. Trimming took off 10 bases at V and 1 base at J, with 15 bases between the two ends. In germline, CDR1 is SGHVS, CDR2 FQNEAQ. This CDR3 has 14 amino acids. The CDR3 loop reads CATQRAVRTDTQYF. The CDR3 DNA follows: TGTGCCACACAACGGGCTGTACGCACAGATACGCAGTATTTT.

The V gene is TRBV7-9, the J gene TRBJ2-1, with a tentative D call TRBD2 (5 bases). The V gene lost 3 bases and the J gene lost 9 bases, with 21 bases spanning the gap. The CDR3 length is 16 residues. The germline gives CDR1 SEHNR, CDR2 FQNEAQ (reference sequence). The CDR3 DNA reads as TGTGCCAGCAGCTTCTCAACACTAGTTGACTTGGGTGAGCAGTTCTTC. Amino acids: CASSFSTLVDLGEQFF.

V and J are TRBV4-1 and TRBJ1-1; D possibly corresponds to TRBD1 (5 bases). The CDR3 has 13 residues. The V end was cut by 4 bases, the J end by 5 bases, with 11 bases between. Germline V CDR1 and CDR2: MGHRA, YSYEKL. CDR3 sequence: CASSLQGRTEAFF. CDR3 DNA: TGCGCCAGCAGCCTCCAGGGACGAACTGAAGCTTTCTTT.

The J gene is TRBJ2-7, the V gene TRBV7-2; TRBD1 is a possible D gene (6 bases). This CDR3 spans 17 amino acids. CDR1 and CDR2 (germline): SGHTA, FQGNSA. Between the trimmed V and J ends, which lost 1 base and 0 bases, there was a span of 16 bases. CDR3 sequence (DNA): TGTGCCAGCAGCTTAGGGGTCGAGGGGGACACCTCCTACGAGCAGTACTTC. Its protein is CASSLGVEGDTSYEQYF. The full variable domain, its missing parts supplied by reference TRBV7-2 and TRBJ2-7, is GAGVSQSPSNKVTEKGKDVELRCDPISGHTALYWYRQSLGQGLEFLIYFQGNSAPDKSGLPSDRFSAERTGGSVSTLTIQRTQQEDSAVYLCASSLGVEGDTSYEQYFGPGTRLTVT.

This clone has only one observation. The genes are TRBV9 and TRBJ1-3; D gene unclear. Per the germline V gene, CDR1 is SGDLS and CDR2 is YYNGEE. This CDR3 has 15 residues. Deletions cut 4 bases from V and 2 bases from J, with 13 bases between. CDR3 region: CASSLKVDTGNTIYF. The DNA for the CDR3 is TGTGCCAGCAGCCTAAAGGTGGATACTGGAAACACCATATATTTT.

The chain couples TRBV5-1 to TRBJ2-3, with 10 bases fitting TRBD2. This CDR3 contains 13 residues. Per germline, CDR1 SGHRS and CDR2 YFSETQ. V gave up 6 bases and J gave up 7 bases; unmatched junction bases: 5. The DNA of the CDR3 is TGCGCCAGCAAGGCGACTAGCGGGTATACGCAGTATTTT. Translated, it gives CASKATSGYTQYF.